The clone carrying this T cell receptor beta chain has a handful of counts. The antigen is unknown. These data come from a study of early T cells in non-severe SARS-CoV-2 infection. Study background: Investigators sequenced bulk RNA drawn from unsorted whole blood, and chains remained unpaired.

Overall study results and limits: VDJdb-based annotation leaned toward anti-spike CD8 responses and missed private and CD4 specificities.

CDR1 and CDR2 (germline): SGHDT, YYEEEE. Trimming removed 0 bases from V and 3 bases from J, with 13 bases in between. The CDR3 is made up of 15 amino acids. TCRdb redid the calling of the 5' RACE reads with MiXCR, one entry per CDR3 protein. The table has over 90,000 distinct CDR3 sequences, 13% seen once; the top ten hold 6% to 7%. The clonotype was recovered from an adult who was a healthcare worker with PCR-confirmed SARS-CoV-2 infection or an uninfected control (not recorded which). Sequenced: whole blood. V is TRBV5-6 and J is TRBJ2-7; D unclear. CDR3 loop: CASSLGSSYVYEQYF. The CDR3 region has the DNA TGTGCCAGCAGCTTGGGCAGCTCTTACGTCTACGAGCAGTACTTC.